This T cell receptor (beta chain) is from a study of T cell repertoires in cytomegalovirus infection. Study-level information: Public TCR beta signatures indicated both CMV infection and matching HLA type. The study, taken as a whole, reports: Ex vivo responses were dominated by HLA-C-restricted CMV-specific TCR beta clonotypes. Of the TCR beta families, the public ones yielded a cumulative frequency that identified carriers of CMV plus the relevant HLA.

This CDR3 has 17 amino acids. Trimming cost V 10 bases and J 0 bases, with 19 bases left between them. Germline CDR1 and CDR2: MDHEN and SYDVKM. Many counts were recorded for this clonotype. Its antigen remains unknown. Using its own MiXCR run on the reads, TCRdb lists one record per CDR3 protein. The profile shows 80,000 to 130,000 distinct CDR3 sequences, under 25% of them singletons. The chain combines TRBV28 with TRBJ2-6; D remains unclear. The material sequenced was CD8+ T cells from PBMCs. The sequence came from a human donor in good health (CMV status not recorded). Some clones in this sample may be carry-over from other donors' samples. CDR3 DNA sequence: TGTGCCACCATGCCCCAGGTACCAAACTCTGGGGCCAACGTCCTGACTTTC. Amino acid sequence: CATMPQVPNSGANVLTF.